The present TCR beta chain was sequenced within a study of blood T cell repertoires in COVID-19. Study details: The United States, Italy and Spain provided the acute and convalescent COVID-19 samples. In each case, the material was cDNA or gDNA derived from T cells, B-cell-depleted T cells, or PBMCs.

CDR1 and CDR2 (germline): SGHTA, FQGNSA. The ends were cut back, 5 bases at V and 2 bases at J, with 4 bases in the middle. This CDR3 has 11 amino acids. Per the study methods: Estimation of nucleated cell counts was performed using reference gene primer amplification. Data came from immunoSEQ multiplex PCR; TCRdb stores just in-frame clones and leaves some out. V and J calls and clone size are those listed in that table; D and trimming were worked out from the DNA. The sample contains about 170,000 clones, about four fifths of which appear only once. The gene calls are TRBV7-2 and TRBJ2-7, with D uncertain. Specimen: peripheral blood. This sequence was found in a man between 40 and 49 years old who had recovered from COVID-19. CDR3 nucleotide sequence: TGTGCCAGCAGCATCACCTACGAGCAGTACTTC. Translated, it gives CASSITYEQYF.